These 2 T cell receptor beta chains came from one sample sequenced in a study of shared clonotypes between healthy human individuals. Libraries were prepared by immunoSEQ multiplex PCR; TCRdb keeps only in-frame clonotypes and omits some of them. The sample lists around 95,000 clones; roughly half were seen once. Input material: PBMCs. The receptors derive from a woman in her forties in good health. Some clones in this sample may be carry-over from other donors' samples.

This clone was counted at least ten times. This chain connects TRBV6-1 to TRBJ1-2; 7 bases line up with TRBD1. The CDR3 has 15 residues. The V gene end was trimmed by 6 bases and the J gene end by 4 bases; junction bases not matched to a gene: 11. CDR1 is MNHNS and CDR2 is SASEGT in the germline V gene. Here the CDR3 reads CASRTFFWDSYGYTF. CDR3 in DNA: TGTGCCAGCAGAACTTTTTTCTGGGACAGCTATGGCTACACCTTC.

On this clone: Given a far larger clone just one base away, this is likely a sequencing read error. The sample contains more than one DNA sequence encoding this CDR3. This chain uses TRBV7-2 with TRBJ1-1; D not certain. Trimming took 5 bases from V and 8 from J, leaving 15 bases between them. The CDR3 loop spans 13 amino acids. Germline V gives CDR1 SGHTA, CDR2 FQGNSA. The CDR3 nucleotides are TGTGCCAGCAGCATTCTCAGAGGCGGAGAAGCTTTCTTT. Translation: CASSILRGGEAFF.